This T cell receptor beta chain was profiled in a study of PD-L1 blockade in urothelial cancer. For the study at large: Male sex and bladder-origin urothelial cancer characterized about 85% of the roughly 30 patients. Investigators checked blood 3 weeks (second dose) and 6 weeks after treatment start. A median roughly 150,000 T cells were found in blood samples. Study-wide points: Patients with below-median pretreatment blood clonality survived longer.

Sequencing was performed with immunoSEQ multiplex PCR; in TCRdb, only in-frame clones are kept and a portion is missing. The repertoire holds tens of thousands of clones, with about 90% as singletons. Germline trimming cut 7 bases from V and 5 bases from J; bases unmatched to any gene: 9. CDR1 SQVTM and CDR2 ANQGSEA come from the germline V gene. This CDR3 has 13 residues. Time point specified: pretreatment peripheral blood. Comments on this clone: Its target is not known.

This chain connects TRBV29-1 to TRBJ1-2; 8 bases agree with TRBD1. The origin of this receptor is a man aged 55 to 70 with urothelial cancer. Here the sequenced sample was PBMCs, taken around atezolizumab (anti-PD-L1) treatment. The CDR3 sequence: CSASPDREYGYTF. CDR3 DNA: TGCAGCGCCTCCCCGGACAGGGAATATGGCTACACCTTC.